This TCR beta chain was observed in a study of blood T cell repertoires in COVID-19. This CDR3 has 13 amino acids. Germline V gives CDR1 SGHNT, CDR2 YENEEA. Deletions cut 1 base from V and 4 bases from J, with 4 bases between. The repertoire was sequenced with immunoSEQ multiplex PCR; TCRdb's copy has only in-frame clones and lacks some. The repertoire includes 370,000 or so clones, 81% of them detected once, and 0.85% to 1.2% sits in the top ten. The V call is TRBV11-3, the J call TRBJ2-2, with D unresolved. The TCR sequence derives from a human donor with acute or convalescent COVID-19. The donor label of this sample is uncertain. The specimen sequenced was peripheral blood. The CDR3 reads CASSLVVTGELFF. The CDR3 DNA sequence: TGTGCCAGCAGCTTAGTCGTCACCGGGGAGCTGTTTTTT.